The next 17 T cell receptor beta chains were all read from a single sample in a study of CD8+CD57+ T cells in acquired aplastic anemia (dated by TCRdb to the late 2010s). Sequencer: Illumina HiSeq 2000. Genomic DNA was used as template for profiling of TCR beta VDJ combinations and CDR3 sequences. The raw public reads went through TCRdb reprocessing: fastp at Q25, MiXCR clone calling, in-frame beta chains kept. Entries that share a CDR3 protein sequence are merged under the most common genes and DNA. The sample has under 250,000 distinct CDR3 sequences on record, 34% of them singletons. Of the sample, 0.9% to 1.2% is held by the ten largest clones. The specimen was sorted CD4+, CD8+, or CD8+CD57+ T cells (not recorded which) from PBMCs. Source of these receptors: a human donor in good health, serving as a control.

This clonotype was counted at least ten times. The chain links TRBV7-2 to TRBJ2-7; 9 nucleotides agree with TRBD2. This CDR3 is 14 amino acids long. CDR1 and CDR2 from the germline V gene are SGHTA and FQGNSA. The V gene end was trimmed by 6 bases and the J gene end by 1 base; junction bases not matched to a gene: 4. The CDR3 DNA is TGTGCCAGCAGAGGTAGCGGGAGTTCCTACGAGCAGTACTTC. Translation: CASRGSGSSYEQYF.

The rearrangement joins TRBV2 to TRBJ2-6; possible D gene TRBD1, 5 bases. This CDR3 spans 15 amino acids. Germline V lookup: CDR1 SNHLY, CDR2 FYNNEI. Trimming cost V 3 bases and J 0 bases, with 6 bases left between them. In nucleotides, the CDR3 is TGTGCCAGCAGTGATCAGGGCTCTGGGGCCAACGTCCTGACTTTC. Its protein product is CASSDQGSGANVLTF. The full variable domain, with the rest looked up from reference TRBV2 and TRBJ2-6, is EPEVTQTPSHQVTQMGQEVILRCVPISNHLYFYWYRQILGQKVEFLVSFYNNEISEKSEIFDDQFSVERPDGSNFTLKIRSTKLEDSAMYFCASSDQGSGANVLTFGAGSRLTVL.

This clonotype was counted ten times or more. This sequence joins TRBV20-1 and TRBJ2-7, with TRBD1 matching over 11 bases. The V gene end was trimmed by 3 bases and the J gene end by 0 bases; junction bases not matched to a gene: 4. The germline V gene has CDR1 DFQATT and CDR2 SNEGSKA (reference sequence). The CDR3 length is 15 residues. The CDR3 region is CSASRGTGGSYEQYF. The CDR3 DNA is TGCAGTGCTAGCAGAGGGACAGGGGGCTCCTACGAGCAGTACTTC.

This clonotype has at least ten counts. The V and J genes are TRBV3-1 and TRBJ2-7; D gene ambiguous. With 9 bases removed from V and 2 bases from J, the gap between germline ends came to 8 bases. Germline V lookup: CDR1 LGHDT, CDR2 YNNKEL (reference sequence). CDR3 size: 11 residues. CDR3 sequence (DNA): TGTGCCAGTAGTAACACCTACGAGCAGTACTTC. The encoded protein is CASSNTYEQYF.

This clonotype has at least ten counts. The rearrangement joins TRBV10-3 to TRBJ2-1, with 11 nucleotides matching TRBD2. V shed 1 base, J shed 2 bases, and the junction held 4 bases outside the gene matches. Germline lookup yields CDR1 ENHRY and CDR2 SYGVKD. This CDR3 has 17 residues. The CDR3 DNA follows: TGTGCCATCAGTGAGTGGGGGGGACTAGCGGCCTACAATGAGCAGTTCTTC. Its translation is CAISEWGGLAAYNEQFF.

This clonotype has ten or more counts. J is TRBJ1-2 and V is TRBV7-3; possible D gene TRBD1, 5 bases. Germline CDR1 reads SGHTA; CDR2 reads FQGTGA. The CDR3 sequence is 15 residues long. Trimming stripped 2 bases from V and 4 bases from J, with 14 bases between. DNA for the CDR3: TGTGCCAGCAGCTTAGGCCAGGGATCCCCCTATGGCTACACCTTC. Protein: CASSLGQGSPYGYTF.

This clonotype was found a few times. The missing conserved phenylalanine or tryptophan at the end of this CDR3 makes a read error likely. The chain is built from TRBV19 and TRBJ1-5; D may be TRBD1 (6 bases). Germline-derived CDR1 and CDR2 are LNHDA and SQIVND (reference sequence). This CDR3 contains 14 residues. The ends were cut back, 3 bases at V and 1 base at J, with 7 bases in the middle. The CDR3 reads CASSITGSNQPQHS. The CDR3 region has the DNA TGTGCCAGTAGTATTACAGGGAGCAATCAGCCCCAGCATTCT.

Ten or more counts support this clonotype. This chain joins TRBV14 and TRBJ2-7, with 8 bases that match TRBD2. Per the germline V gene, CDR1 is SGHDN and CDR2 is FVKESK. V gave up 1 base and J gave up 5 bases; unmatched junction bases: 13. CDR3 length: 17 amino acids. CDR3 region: CASSQGVGSGERHEQYF. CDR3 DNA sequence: TGTGCCAGCAGCCAAGGCGTAGGTAGCGGGGAGCGCCACGAGCAGTACTTC. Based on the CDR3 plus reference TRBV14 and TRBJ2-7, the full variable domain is EAGVTQFPSHSVIEKGQTVTLRCDPISGHDNLYWYRRVMGKEIKFLLHFVKESKQDESGMPNNRFLAERTGGTYSTLKVQPAELEDSGVYFCASSQGVGSGERHEQYFGPGTRLTVT.

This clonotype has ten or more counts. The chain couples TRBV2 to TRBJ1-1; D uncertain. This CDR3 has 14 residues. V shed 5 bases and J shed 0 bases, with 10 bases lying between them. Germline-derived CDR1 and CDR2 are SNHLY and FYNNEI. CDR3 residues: CASSKVSMNTEAFF. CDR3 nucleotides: TGTGCCAGCAGTAAAGTAAGCATGAACACTGAAGCTTTCTTT.

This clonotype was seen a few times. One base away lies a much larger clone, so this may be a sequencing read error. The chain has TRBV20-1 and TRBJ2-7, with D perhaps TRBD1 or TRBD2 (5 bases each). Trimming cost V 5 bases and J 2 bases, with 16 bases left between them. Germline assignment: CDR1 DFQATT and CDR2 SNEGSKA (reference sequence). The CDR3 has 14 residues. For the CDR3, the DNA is TGCAGTGCTTCTAGGACCGGGACGACCTACGAGCAGTACTTC. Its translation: CSASRTGTTYEQYF.

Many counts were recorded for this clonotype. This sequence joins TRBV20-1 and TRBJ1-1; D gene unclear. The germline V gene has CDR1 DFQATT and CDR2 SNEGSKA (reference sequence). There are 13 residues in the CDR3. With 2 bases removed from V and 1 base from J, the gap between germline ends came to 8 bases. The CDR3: CSARKETNTEAFF. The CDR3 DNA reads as TGCAGTGCTAGAAAGGAGACGAACACTGAAGCTTTCTTT.

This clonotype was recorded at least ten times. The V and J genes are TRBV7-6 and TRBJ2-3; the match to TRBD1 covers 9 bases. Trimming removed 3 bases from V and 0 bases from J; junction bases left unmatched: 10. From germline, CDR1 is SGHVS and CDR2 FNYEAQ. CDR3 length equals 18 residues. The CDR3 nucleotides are TGTGCCAGCAGCTTTCAGACAGGGGGGACCTCTAGCACAGATACGCAGTATTTT. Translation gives CASSFQTGGTSSTDTQYF. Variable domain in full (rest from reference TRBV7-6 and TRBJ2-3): GAGVSQSPRYKVTKRGQDVALRCDPISGHVSLYWYRQALGQGPEFLTYFNYEAQQDKSGLPNDRFSAERPEGSISTLTIQRTEQRDSAMYRCASSFQTGGTSSTDTQYFGPGTRLTVL.

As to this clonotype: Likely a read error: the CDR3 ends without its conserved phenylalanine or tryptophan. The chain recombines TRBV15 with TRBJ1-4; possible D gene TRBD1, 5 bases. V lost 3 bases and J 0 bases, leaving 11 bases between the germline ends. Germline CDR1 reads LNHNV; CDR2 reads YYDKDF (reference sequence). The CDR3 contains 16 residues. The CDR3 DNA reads TGTGCCACCAGCAGCGGACACGACGCAACTAATGAAAAACTGTTTCTT. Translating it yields CATSSGHDATNEKLFL.

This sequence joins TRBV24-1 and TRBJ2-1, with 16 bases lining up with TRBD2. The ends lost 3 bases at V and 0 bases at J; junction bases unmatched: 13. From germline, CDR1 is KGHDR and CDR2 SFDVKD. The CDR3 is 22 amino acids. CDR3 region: CATSDTLEGLAGGRSSYNEQFF. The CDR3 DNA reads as TGTGCCACCAGTGATACCCTTGAGGGACTAGCGGGAGGGCGGAGCTCCTACAATGAGCAGTTCTTC.

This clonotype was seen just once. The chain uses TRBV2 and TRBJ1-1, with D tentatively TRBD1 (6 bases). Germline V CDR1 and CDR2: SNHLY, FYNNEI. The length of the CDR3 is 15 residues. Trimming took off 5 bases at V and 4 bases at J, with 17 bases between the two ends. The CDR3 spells CASSWSRGKGTEAFF. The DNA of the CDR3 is TGTGCCAGCAGTTGGAGCAGGGGTAAGGGCACTGAAGCTTTCTTT.

The CDR3 region has the DNA TGTGCCAGTAAGTACGATCATCAAATCAATCAGCCCCAGCATTTT. Residues: CASKYDHQINQPQHF. V and J are TRBV19 and TRBJ1-5; D gene unclear. Germline V CDR1 and CDR2: LNHDA, SQIVND (reference sequence). CDR3 size: 15 residues. V was trimmed by 7 bases and J by 3 bases, leaving 16 bases between them.

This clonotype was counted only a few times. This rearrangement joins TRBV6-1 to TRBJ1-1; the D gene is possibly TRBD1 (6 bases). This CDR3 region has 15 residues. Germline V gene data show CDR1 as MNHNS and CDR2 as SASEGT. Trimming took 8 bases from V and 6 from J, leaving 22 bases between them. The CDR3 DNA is TGTGCCAGCGGAGGTGTGGGCGACAGGACACCTGAAGCTTTCTTT. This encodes CASGGVGDRTPEAFF.